The 7 T cell receptor beta chains reported below all come from one sample, sequenced in a study of T cell clonality in common variable immunodeficiency. Measured with immunoSEQ multiplex PCR; TCRdb has only the in-frame clones, and not every one. The specimen has about 66,000 clones, none found just once. Sequencing input: peripheral blood mononuclear cells. Receptors originate from a person between 18 and 70 years old in good health.

This clone was observed many times. Read coverage stops 3 residues before the CDR3 terminus; the germline J gene supplies the remainder. The chain recombines TRBV2 with TRBJ2-4; D is uncertain. The CDR3 length is 15 residues. V was pared by 9 bases and J by 1 base, with 16 bases between. Germline V gives CDR1 SNHLY, CDR2 FYNNEI. Here the CDR3 reads CASTGGPSAKNIQYF. Incomplete CDR3 DNA: TGTGCCAGTACCGGCGGTCCCTCTGCCAAAAACATT.

This clone was recorded many times. The read gets to within 3 residues of the CDR3 end, and the germline J gene fills in the rest. J is TRBJ1-3 and V is TRBV7-9; perhaps TRBD1 as D (5 bases). CDR3 length equals 14 residues. Germline V gene data show CDR1 as SEHNR and CDR2 as FQNEAQ (reference sequence). The V and J ends lost 5 bases and 3 bases respectively, with 11 bases between them. The CDR3: CASSRPDSGNTIYF. The sequenced CDR3 bases are TGTGCCAGCAGCCGACCAGACAGTGGAAACACC.

This clone has just a few counts. Other DNA sequences in the same sample also yield this CDR3. The CDR3 DNA, read in part, is TGTGCCAGCAGCCCGGGACAGGGCACAGATACG. Translated, it gives CASSPGQGTDT. In full, the CDR3 is CASSPGQGTDTQYF. This chain uses TRBV2 with TRBJ2-3; TRBD1 matches 8 bases. The missing CDR3 end, 3 residues past where the read stops, is filled in from the germline J gene. CDR3 length: 14 amino acids. V shed 6 bases, J shed 1 base, and the junction held 3 bases outside the gene matches. Germline V gene data show CDR1 as SNHLY and CDR2 as FYNNEI. The full variable domain, rest sourced from reference TRBV2 and TRBJ2-3, is EPEVTQTPSHQVTQMGQEVILRCVPISNHLYFYWYRQILGQKVEFLVSFYNNEISEKSEIFDDQFSVERPDGSNFTLKIRSTKLEDSAMYFCASSPGQGTDTQYFGPGTRLTVL.

In its sample, this clone was seen many times. Read data end 3 residues before the CDR3 end; the end is taken from the germline J gene. The gene calls are TRBV14 and TRBJ1-1, with D tentatively TRBD1 (5 bases). Germline lookup yields CDR1 SGHDN and CDR2 FVKESK. Trimming removed 4 bases at V and 6 bases at J, with 18 bases between. This CDR3 is 15 amino acids long. The DNA read from the CDR3 is TGTGCCAGCAGCCTCCTTTCGGGGGGAAGAGCTGAA. Its protein product is CASSLLSGGRAE. From start to end, the CDR3 is CASSLLSGGRAEAFF.

This clone was seen at least ten times. The read is 3 residues too short to cover the CDR3 end, so that end is filled in from the germline J gene. The V call is TRBV30, the J call TRBJ2-1, with 7 nucleotides matching TRBD2. The CDR3 has 14 residues. V was clipped by 2 bases and J by 2 bases; unmatched bases: 3. CDR1 GTSNPN and CDR2 SVGIG come from the germline V gene (reference sequence). The CDR3 protein is CAWSLREPYNEQFF. The sequenced CDR3 bases are TGTGCCTGGAGTCTGCGGGAGCCCTACAATGAG.

In its sample, this clone was seen a few times. The CDR3 end falls 3 residues outside the read, so it is completed with the germline J gene. The J gene is TRBJ2-1, the V gene TRBV20-1; D is possibly TRBD1 (7 bases). The V end lost 6 bases, the J end lost 5 bases, and 20 bases lay between the germline ends. CDR3 size: 15 residues. CDR1 is DFQATT and CDR2 is SNEGSKA in the germline V gene (reference sequence). Partial CDR3 DNA: TGCAGTGCGCCGAACCCTAGCAGGGGGGACAATGAG. Translated, it gives CSAPNPSRGDNE. The whole CDR3 is CSAPNPSRGDNEQFF.

Ten or more counts support this clone. The CDR3 end falls 3 residues outside the read, so it is completed with the germline J gene. V usage is TRBV5-6 and J usage is TRBJ2-7; 7 bases line up with TRBD1. V shed 2 bases and J 3 bases; nucleotides not matched to a gene: 8. Germline CDR1 and CDR2: SGHDT and YYEEEE. This CDR3 comprises 15 residues. The chain's CDR3 is CASSFGQVTYYEQYF. CDR3 DNA (partial): TGTGCCAGCAGCTTTGGACAGGTAACCTACTACGAG.